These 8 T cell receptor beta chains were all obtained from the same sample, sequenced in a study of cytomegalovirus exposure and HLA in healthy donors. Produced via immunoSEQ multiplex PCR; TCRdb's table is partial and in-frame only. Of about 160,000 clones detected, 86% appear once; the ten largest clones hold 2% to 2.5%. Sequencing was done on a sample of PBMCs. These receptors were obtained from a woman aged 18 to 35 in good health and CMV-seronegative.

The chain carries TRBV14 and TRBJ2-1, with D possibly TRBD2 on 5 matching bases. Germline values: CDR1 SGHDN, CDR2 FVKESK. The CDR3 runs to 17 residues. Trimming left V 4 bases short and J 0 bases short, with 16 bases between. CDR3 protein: CASSLLLGISSYNEQFF. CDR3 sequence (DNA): TGTGCCAGCAGCCTTTTACTAGGGATAAGCTCCTACAATGAGCAGTTCTTC.

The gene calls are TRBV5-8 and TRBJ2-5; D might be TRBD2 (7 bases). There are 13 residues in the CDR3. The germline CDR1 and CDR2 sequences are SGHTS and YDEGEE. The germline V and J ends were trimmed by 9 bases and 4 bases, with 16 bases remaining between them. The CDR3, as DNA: TGTGCCAACCCCACAGGGAGGGCAGAGACCCAGTACTTC. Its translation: CANPTGRAETQYF.

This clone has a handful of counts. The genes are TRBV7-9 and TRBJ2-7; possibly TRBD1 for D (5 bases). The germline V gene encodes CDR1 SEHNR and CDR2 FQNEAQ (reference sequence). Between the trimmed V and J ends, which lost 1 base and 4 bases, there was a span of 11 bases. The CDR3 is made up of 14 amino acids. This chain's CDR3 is CASSLVGREYEQYF. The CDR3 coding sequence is TGTGCCAGCAGCTTAGTAGGCAGGGAATACGAGCAGTACTTC. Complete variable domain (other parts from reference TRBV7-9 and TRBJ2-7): DTGVSQNPRHKITKRGQNVTFRCDPISEHNRLYWYRQTLGQGPEFLTYFQNEAQLEKSRLLSDRFSAERPKGSFSTLEIQRTEQGDSAMYLCASSLVGREYEQYFGPGTRLTVT.

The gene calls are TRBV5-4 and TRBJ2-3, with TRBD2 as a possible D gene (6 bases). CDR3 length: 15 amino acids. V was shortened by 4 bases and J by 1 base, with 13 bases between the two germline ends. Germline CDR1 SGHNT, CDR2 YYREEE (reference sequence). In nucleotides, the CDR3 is TGTGCCAGCAGCCCGGACGGGACTCGCACAGATACGCAGTATTTT. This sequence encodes CASSPDGTRTDTQYF.

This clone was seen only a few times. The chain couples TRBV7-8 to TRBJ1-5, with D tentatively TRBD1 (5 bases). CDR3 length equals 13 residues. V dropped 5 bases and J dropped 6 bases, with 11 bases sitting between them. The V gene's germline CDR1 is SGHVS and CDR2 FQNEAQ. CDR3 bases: TGTGCCAGCAGCACCCAGGGAAGTCAGCCCCAGCATTTT. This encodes CASSTQGSQPQHF.

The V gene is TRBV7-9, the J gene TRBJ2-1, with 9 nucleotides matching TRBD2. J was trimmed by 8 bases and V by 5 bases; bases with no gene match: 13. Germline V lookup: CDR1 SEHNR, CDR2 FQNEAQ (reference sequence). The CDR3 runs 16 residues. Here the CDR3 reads CASSPPRGGRVYEQFF. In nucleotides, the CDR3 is TGTGCCAGCAGCCCACCCAGGGGCGGGAGGGTCTATGAGCAGTTCTTC.

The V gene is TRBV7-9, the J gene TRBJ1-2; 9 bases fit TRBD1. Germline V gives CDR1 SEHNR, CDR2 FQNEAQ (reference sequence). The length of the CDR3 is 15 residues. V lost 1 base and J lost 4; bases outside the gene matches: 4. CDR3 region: CASSLEQGASYGYTF. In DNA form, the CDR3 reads TGTGCCAGCAGCTTAGAACAGGGGGCGAGCTATGGCTACACCTTC.

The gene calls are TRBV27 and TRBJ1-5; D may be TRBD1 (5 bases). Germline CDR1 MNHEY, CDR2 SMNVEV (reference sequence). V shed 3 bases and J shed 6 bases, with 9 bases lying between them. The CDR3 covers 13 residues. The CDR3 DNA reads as TGTGCCAGCAGTTTTGTGGGGGGTCAGCCCCAGCATTTT. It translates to CASSFVGGQPQHF.